Listed here are 26 T cell receptor beta chains from one sample, sequenced in a study of early T cells in non-severe SARS-CoV-2 infection. Each CDR3 protein is one row after TCRdb ran MiXCR on the 5' RACE reads. The sample includes 25,000 to 35,000 distinct CDR3 sequences, 4.5% to 7% of them seen just once. What was sequenced was whole blood. These receptor sequences come from an adult who was a healthcare worker with PCR-confirmed SARS-CoV-2 infection or an uninfected control (not recorded which).

This clonotype was seen more than once but under ten times. The chain has TRBV20-1 and TRBJ1-4, with a possible D match to TRBD1 (5 bases). Trimming left V 6 bases short and J 9 bases short, with 17 bases between. Germline values: CDR1 DFQATT, CDR2 SNEGSKA (reference sequence). There are 13 residues in the CDR3. CDR3: CSAPNRSGKKLFF. Here the CDR3 DNA reads TGCAGTGCCCCAAACAGGAGTGGGAAAAAACTGTTTTTT.

This clonotype was counted ten times or more. The genes are TRBV12-3 or TRBV12-4 and TRBJ1-1; no clear D gene. Trimming pared 1 base from V and 4 bases from J, leaving 7 bases between. This CDR3 contains 13 residues. CDR3 DNA: TGTGCCAGCAGTTTAGACCGGAGCACTGAAGCTTTCTTT. Translated: CASSLDRSTEAFF.

This clonotype showed up many times. The gene calls are TRBV6-1 and TRBJ1-6; 8 bases are a match to TRBD1. V gave up 9 bases and J gave up 10 bases; unmatched junction bases: 11. CDR1 and CDR2 from the germline V gene are MNHNS and SASEGT. The CDR3 is made up of 14 amino acids. This chain's CDR3 is CASLTGEENSPLHF. CDR3 bases: TGTGCCAGTCTGACAGGGGAAGAGAACTCACCCCTCCACTTT.

This clonotype was recorded many times. The rearrangement links TRBV12-3 or TRBV12-4 to TRBJ1-6, with 7 bases that match TRBD1. The CDR3 length is 13 residues. Germline trimming cut 6 bases from V and 10 bases from J; bases unmatched to any gene: 6. The CDR3, as DNA: TGTGCCAGCAGGAGCCAGGGGGGGTCACCCCTCCACTTT. The encoded protein is CASRSQGGSPLHF.

This clonotype was counted only a few times. The DNA of the CDR3 is TGTGCCAGCAGTTTATCCTACCAAAATTCACCCCTCCACTTT. Amino acids: CASSLSYQNSPLHF. This chain uses TRBV27 with TRBJ1-6; D unclear. Germline values: CDR1 MNHEY, CDR2 SMNVEV (reference sequence). The V end lost 0 bases, the J end lost 7 bases, and 7 bases lay between the germline ends. This CDR3 is 14 amino acids long.

In its sample, this clonotype was seen many times. This rearrangement joins TRBV14 to TRBJ2-1; 10 bases line up with TRBD1. Germline assignment: CDR1 SGHDN and CDR2 FVKESK. The ends lost 4 bases at V and 3 bases at J; junction bases unmatched: 6. This CDR3 spans 16 amino acids. The CDR3 coding sequence is TGTGCCAGCAGCCTTATATGGACAGGGGGCTACAATGAGCAGTTCTTC. It is translated as CASSLIWTGGYNEQFF.

This clonotype occurred many times. The chain employs TRBV11-2 and TRBJ2-2; 7 nucleotides line up with TRBD2. The ends lost 7 bases at V and 6 bases at J; junction bases unmatched: 14. This CDR3 has 16 amino acids. Germline lookup yields CDR1 SGHAT and CDR2 FQNNGV. CDR3 sequence (DNA): TGTGCCAGCACCCGACCCGAGGGAGGGTTCTCCGGGGAGCTGTTTTTT. Its translation is CASTRPEGGFSGELFF. Based on the CDR3 plus reference TRBV11-2 and TRBJ2-2, the full variable domain is EAGVAQSPRYKIIEKRQSVAFWCNPISGHATLYWYQQILGQGPKLLIQFQNNGVVDDSQLPKDRFSAERLKGVDSTLKIQPAKLEDSAVYLCASTRPEGGFSGELFFGEGSRLTVL.

This clonotype was picked up a small number of times. V gene TRBV2 combines with J gene TRBJ1-1; D is perhaps TRBD1 (6 bases). This CDR3 contains 13 residues. The V end lost 3 bases, the J end lost 4 bases, and 9 bases lay between the germline ends. The germline V gene has CDR1 SNHLY and CDR2 FYNNEI. This CDR3 reads CASSEQGSTEAFF. In DNA form, the CDR3 reads TGTGCCAGCAGTGAGCAGGGGTCCACTGAAGCTTTCTTT.

This clonotype ranks as medium-sized. The chain joins TRBV7-9 to TRBJ1-1; unclear D gene. The CDR3 sequence is 13 residues long. Germline CDR1 is SEHNR and CDR2 is FQNEAQ (reference sequence). V lost 3 bases, J lost 4 bases, and 9 bases lay in between. The CDR3 loop is CASSLTLGTEAFF. The CDR3, as DNA: TGTGCCAGCAGCTTGACCCTCGGCACTGAAGCTTTCTTT.

This clonotype was picked up a small number of times. The rearrangement joins TRBV30 to TRBJ2-5; the D is unclear. Germline CDR1 is GTSNPN and CDR2 is SVGIG (reference sequence). V was cut by 5 bases and J by 5 bases, with 9 bases left in between. The CDR3 is 11 residues long. Here the CDR3 DNA reads TGTGCCTGGGGGTTTGGGGAGACCCAGTACTTC. This encodes CAWGFGETQYF.

This clonotype was counted ten times or more. This chain joins TRBV19 and TRBJ1-5; D remains ambiguous. V lost 6 bases and J 4 bases, leaving 13 bases between the germline ends. Germline CDR1 is LNHDA and CDR2 is SQIVND (reference sequence). The length of the CDR3 is 14 residues. The chain's CDR3 is CASSTQLGNQPQHF. CDR3 DNA sequence: TGTGCCAGTAGCACCCAGTTAGGTAATCAGCCCCAGCATTTT.

This clonotype was counted at least ten times. V and J are TRBV20-1 and TRBJ2-5; D possibly corresponds to TRBD2 (5 bases). There are 12 residues in the CDR3. Germline CDR1 is DFQATT and CDR2 is SNEGSKA (reference sequence). V lost 3 bases and J 5 bases, leaving 10 bases between the germline ends. The CDR3 bases are TGCAGTGCTAGCCCGGAGGTGGAGACCCAGTACTTC. It specifies CSASPEVETQYF.

The gene calls are TRBV5-4 and TRBJ1-2; 7 positions agree with TRBD1. This CDR3 spans 13 amino acids. Trimming removed 5 bases from V and 6 bases from J; junction bases left unmatched: 7. The germline gives CDR1 SGHNT, CDR2 YYREEE (reference sequence). The CDR3 nucleotides read TGTGCCAGCAGTCCTAACAGGGGAGATGGCTACACCTTC. It encodes CASSPNRGDGYTF.

This clonotype was observed many times. The chain uses TRBV4-3 and TRBJ2-1, with no clear D. The CDR3 is 14 residues long. CDR1 is LGHNA and CDR2 is YSLEER in the germline V gene. Trimming took 0 bases from V and 4 from J, leaving 7 bases between them. CDR3 bases: TGCGCCAGCAGCCAAGATCTGGGGTACAATGAGCAGTTCTTC. Translating it yields CASSQDLGYNEQFF.

The sample holds many counts of this clonotype. CDR3 nucleotide sequence: TGTGCCAGCAGCTTAGGGAGGACTGGTCCAGCGGGGGGGTACGAGCAGTACTTC. It is translated as CASSLGRTGPAGGYEQYF. This chain uses TRBV7-6 with TRBJ2-7; 10 bases fit TRBD2. The CDR3 spans 18 residues. CDR1 and CDR2 (germline): SGHVS, FNYEAQ. The junction had 13 bases not matched to a gene; V was cut back by 1 base and J by 4 bases.

This clonotype was observed at least ten times. The chain combines TRBV28 with TRBJ1-2; D possibly corresponds to TRBD1 (6 bases). The CDR3 runs 15 residues. Germline CDR1 and CDR2: MDHEN and SYDVKM. Trimming took off 7 bases at V and 5 bases at J, with 20 bases between the two ends. CDR3 in DNA: TGTGCCAGCAATCTCGCGGGGGCACGTCAGTATGGCTACACCTTC. It is translated as CASNLAGARQYGYTF.

This clonotype was seen many times. J is TRBJ1-6 and V is TRBV20-1; 8 bases align to TRBD1. CDR3 length: 15 residues. The ends lost 5 bases at V and 10 bases at J; junction bases unmatched: 13. The V gene's germline CDR1 is DFQATT and CDR2 SNEGSKA (reference sequence). The CDR3 sequence is CSAEGQGVRSSPLHF. Here the CDR3 DNA reads TGCAGTGCTGAAGGACAGGGAGTAAGGTCGTCACCCCTCCACTTT.

This clonotype was seen at least ten times. The chain uses TRBV5-1 and TRBJ2-3; no reliable D call. The V gene lost 2 bases and the J gene lost 3 bases, with 13 bases spanning the gap. CDR3 size: 15 residues. Germline values: CDR1 SGHRS, CDR2 YFSETQ. CDR3 coding DNA: TGCGCCAGCAGCTTAGCGCGGCCGACGACAGATACGCAGTATTTT. It specifies CASSLARPTTDTQYF.

At least ten counts were recorded for this clonotype. V usage is TRBV7-3 and J usage is TRBJ2-1; no definite D call. In germline, CDR1 is SGHTA, CDR2 FQGTGA. The CDR3 has 14 residues. Trimming shortened V by 5 bases and J by 6 bases, and 14 bases separated the two germline ends. The CDR3 is CASSLSGRGNEQFF. CDR3 bases: TGTGCCAGCAGCCTCTCGGGCCGAGGCAATGAGCAGTTCTTC.

This clonotype was seen repeatedly, ten times or more. The rearrangement joins TRBV14 to TRBJ2-2; no firm D call. V shed 1 base and J shed 2 bases, with 11 bases lying between them. The CDR3 is 16 residues long. Germline-derived CDR1 and CDR2 are SGHDN and FVKESK. The CDR3 loop is CASSQAGVHNTGELFF. The CDR3 nucleotides read TGTGCCAGCAGCCAAGCCGGAGTACACAACACCGGGGAGCTGTTTTTT.

This clonotype was detected ten times or more. The rearrangement links TRBV7-2 to TRBJ2-5; 8 nucleotides agree with TRBD2. Germline lookup yields CDR1 SGHTA and CDR2 FQGNSA. V trimming: 5 bases; J trimming: 5 bases; junction bases outside the gene matches: 10. The CDR3 sequence is 15 residues long. The CDR3 spells CASSNRGGLPETQYF. DNA for the CDR3: TGTGCCAGCAGCAATCGGGGGGGCCTCCCCGAGACCCAGTACTTC.

This clonotype has at least ten counts. The J gene is TRBJ2-5, the V gene TRBV29-1, with D uncertain. The CDR3 runs to 11 residues. V lost 5 bases to trimming and J lost 3 bases, with 7 bases between them. Germline V gives CDR1 SQVTM, CDR2 ANQGSEA. The CDR3 region is CSVRREETQYF. CDR3 sequence (DNA): TGCAGCGTTCGAAGGGAAGAGACCCAGTACTTC. Full variable domain (outside the CDR3, taken from reference TRBV29-1 and TRBJ2-5): SAVISQKPSRDICQRGTSLTIQCQVDSQVTMMFWYRQQPGQSLTLIATANQGSEATYESGFVIDKFPISRPNLTFSTLTVSNMSPEDSSIYLCSVRREETQYFGPGTRLLVL.

This clonotype was detected ten times or more. The V call is TRBV29-1, the J call TRBJ2-1, with 7 bases fitting TRBD2. Germline V CDR1 and CDR2: SQVTM, ANQGSEA. The CDR3 length is 15 residues. Unmatched junction bases numbered 4, after V lost 0 bases and J lost 2 bases. CDR3 sequence (DNA): TGCAGCGTTGAAGATGCAACTAGCGCCTACAATGAGCAGTTCTTC. Its translation is CSVEDATSAYNEQFF.

This clonotype was seen repeatedly, ten times or more. CDR3 coding DNA: TGTGCCACCAGCAGAGATATGGGTGTTGAAGGTTACACCTTC. Protein sequence: CATSRDMGVEGYTF. V usage is TRBV15 and J usage is TRBJ1-2, with D uncertain. Trimming stripped 0 bases from V and 11 bases from J, with 16 bases between. Germline loops: CDR1 LNHNV, CDR2 YYDKDF (reference sequence). The length of the CDR3 is 14 residues.

This clonotype was counted at least ten times. The chain couples TRBV20-1 to TRBJ2-1; D is perhaps TRBD1 or TRBD2 (5 bases each). Germline CDR1 and CDR2: DFQATT and SNEGSKA (reference sequence). There are 14 residues in the CDR3. Trimming left V 6 bases short and J 2 bases short, with 14 bases between. This chain's CDR3 is CSATGASTYNEQFF. The CDR3 DNA is TGCAGTGCAACCGGGGCCAGTACCTACAATGAGCAGTTCTTC.

This clonotype was seen ten or more times. The chain links TRBV6-5 to TRBJ2-7; D is unclear. Germline V gene lookup returns CDR1 MNHEY and CDR2 SVGAGI. V was shortened by 0 bases and J by 2 bases, with 11 bases between the two germline ends. The CDR3 runs to 15 residues. For the CDR3, the DNA is TGTGCCAGCAGTTACTCTGGCGGTACTACCTACGAGCAGTACTTC. Amino acids: CASSYSGGTTYEQYF.